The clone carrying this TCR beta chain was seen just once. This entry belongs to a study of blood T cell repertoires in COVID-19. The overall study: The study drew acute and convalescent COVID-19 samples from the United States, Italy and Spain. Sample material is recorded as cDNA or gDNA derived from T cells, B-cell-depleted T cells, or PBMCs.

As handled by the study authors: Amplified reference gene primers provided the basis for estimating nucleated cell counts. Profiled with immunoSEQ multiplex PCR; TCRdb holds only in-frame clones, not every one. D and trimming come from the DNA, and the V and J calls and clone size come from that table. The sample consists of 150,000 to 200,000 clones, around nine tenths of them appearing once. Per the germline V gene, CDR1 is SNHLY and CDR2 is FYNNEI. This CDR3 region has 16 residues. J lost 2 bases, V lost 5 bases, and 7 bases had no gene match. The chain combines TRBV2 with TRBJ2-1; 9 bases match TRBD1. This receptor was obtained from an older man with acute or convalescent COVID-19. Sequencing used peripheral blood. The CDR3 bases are TGTGCCAGCAGTTCTTTAACAGGGGGCGCCTACAATGAGCAGTTCTTC. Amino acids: CASSSLTGGAYNEQFF.